This TCR beta chain was found in a study of regulatory T cells in long-lasting Graves disease. This clonotype has a handful of counts. Noted time point: newly diagnosed GD, antithyroid drugs for less than 3 months. PBMC RNA was the source of the TCR library. A peripheral blood sample, about 9.4 milliliters in volume, was drawn into EDTA tubes. Arm-PCR of CDR3 regions and iRepertoire HTBI primers were used to build TCR beta libraries. A single record per CDR3 protein comes from TCRdb applying MiXCR to the multiplex PCR reads. The sample shows 550,000 to 650,000 distinct CDR3 sequences, roughly a sixth of them seen only once. V was trimmed by 5 bases and J by 0 bases, leaving 11 bases between them. Germline lookup yields CDR1 LNHDA and CDR2 SQIVND (reference sequence). The length of the CDR3 is 14 residues. These data also formed part of another study, on T cells in Graves' hyperthyroidism and ophthalmopathy. That paper states: The hyperthyroidism was newly diagnosed and had lasted under 2 months; the patients were aged 18 to 65.

This sequence joins TRBV19 and TRBJ2-7; D unresolved. The sequenced sample was peripheral blood mononuclear cells (PBMCs), obtained at new diagnosis, from a patient treated with antithyroid drugs. This clonotype originated in a man younger than 35 with Graves disease. In DNA form, the CDR3 reads TGTGCCAGTAGTCCCTACAGTTCCTCCTACGAGCAGTACTTC. Translated, it gives CASSPYSSSYEQYF.